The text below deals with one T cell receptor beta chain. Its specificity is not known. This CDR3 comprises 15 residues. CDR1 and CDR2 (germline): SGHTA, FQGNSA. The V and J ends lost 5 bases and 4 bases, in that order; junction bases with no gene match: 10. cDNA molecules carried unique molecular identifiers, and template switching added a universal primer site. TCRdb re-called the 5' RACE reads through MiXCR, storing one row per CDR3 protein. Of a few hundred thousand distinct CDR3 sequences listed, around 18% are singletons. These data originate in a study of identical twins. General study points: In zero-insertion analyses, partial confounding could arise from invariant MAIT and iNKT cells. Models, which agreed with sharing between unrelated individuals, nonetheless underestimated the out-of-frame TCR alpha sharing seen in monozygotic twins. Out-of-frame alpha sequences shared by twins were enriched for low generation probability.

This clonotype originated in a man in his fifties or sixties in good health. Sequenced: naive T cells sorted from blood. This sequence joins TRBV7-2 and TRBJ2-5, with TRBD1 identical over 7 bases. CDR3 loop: CASSPRQGGRETQYF. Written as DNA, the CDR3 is TGTGCCAGCAGCCCCCGACAGGGCGGCAGAGAGACCCAGTACTTC. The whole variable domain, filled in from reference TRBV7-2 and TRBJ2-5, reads GAGVSQSPSNKVTEKGKDVELRCDPISGHTALYWYRQSLGQGLEFLIYFQGNSAPDKSGLPSDRFSAERTGGSVSTLTIQRTQQEDSAVYLCASSPRQGGRETQYFGPGTRLLVL.